The 2 T cell receptor beta chains listed next were all sequenced from one sample in a study of RUNX1 and TCR beta rearrangement in T-cell leukemia. TCR beta DJ and VDJ rearrangements were read by next generation amplicon sequencing. TCRdb recomputed calls from the PCR reads with MiXCR, one row per CDR3 protein. In the table there are around 500 distinct CDR3 sequences, around 44% of which are singletons. The specimen sequenced was blood. All receptors derive from a female donor with T-cell acute lymphoblastic leukemia.

By sample share, this clonotype is medium-sized. The rearrangement joins TRBV20-1 to TRBJ1-1; D is possibly TRBD1 (5 bases). Germline V lookup: CDR1 DFQATT, CDR2 SNEGSKA (reference sequence). The CDR3 is 14 amino acids. Deletions cut 0 bases from V and 8 bases from J, with 16 bases between. CDR3 bases: TGCAGTGCTAGAGAGCCGAACGGGGCGATCGAAGCTTTCTTT. Translating gives CSAREPNGAIEAFF.

Relative to its sample, this clonotype is medium-sized (0.01 to 0.1%). CDR3 DNA sequence: TGTGCCAGCAGCATCCCAAGAGGGGGATTAAAGAACACTGAAGCTTTCTTT. Amino acids: CASSIPRGGLKNTEAFF. J is TRBJ1-1 and V is TRBV11-3; maybe TRBD1 (6 bases). This CDR3 contains 17 residues. The ends were cut back, 5 bases at V and 1 base at J, with 20 bases in the middle. CDR1 is SGHNT and CDR2 is YENEEA in the germline V gene.